The T cell receptor beta chain under discussion was sequenced for a study of OX40 agonist ivuxolimab in advanced cancers. This table comes from immunoSEQ multiplex PCR, and its TCRdb copy is limited to in-frame clones, with some not included. The top ten clones hold roughly 8.2% of a sample with 68,000 or so clones, about nine tenths of them seen once. Worth noting for this clone: One end of the junction fails to match germline, which may point to a read error.

Looked up from germline, CDR1 is MNHEY and CDR2 is SMNVEV (reference sequence). The CDR3 has 17 amino acids. Here the sequenced sample was CD4+ or CD8+ T cells sorted from blood, taken in a trial of the OX40 agonist ivuxolimab. The clonotype was recovered from an adult with an advanced solid tumor such as melanoma, head and neck, liver or kidney cancer. The J gene is TRBJ2-2, the V gene TRBV27, with 12 bases matching TRBD2. The CDR3 nucleotides read TGTGCCAGCGGTTTCCTAGCGGGGGGGCTTAACACCGGGGAGCTGTTTTTT. Protein sequence: CASGFLAGGLNTGELFF.